The 7 T cell receptor beta chains listed next were all sequenced from one sample in a study of CD8 T cells in Susac syndrome. Reverse transcription of roughly 0.5 to 1 ug RNA was carried out with random hexamers. Each CDR3 protein is one row after TCRdb ran MiXCR on the immunoSEQ multiplex PCR reads. The data contain approximately 74,000 distinct CDR3 sequences, nearly 95% of them singletons. Sequenced material: CD8+ T cells from PBMCs. The receptors come from a human donor with Susac syndrome.

This chain uses TRBV4-1 with TRBJ2-1; 10 bases line up with TRBD2. Germline V gives CDR1 MGHRA, CDR2 YSYEKL. The CDR3 totals 14 residues. Unmatched junction bases numbered 5, after V lost 0 bases and J lost 12 bases. CDR3 nucleotide sequence: TGCGCCAGCAGCCAAGATCTAGCGGGAGTTAGGCAGTTCTTC. It yields the protein CASSQDLAGVRQFF.

The chain couples TRBV4-2 to TRBJ2-7; tentatively, D is TRBD1 (6 bases). This CDR3 is built from 16 residues. V gave up 1 base and J gave up 3 bases, with 16 bases separating them. Germline CDR1 LGHNA, CDR2 YNFKEQ. CDR3 sequence: CASSQGVTGLIYEQYF. As DNA, the CDR3 is TGTGCCAGCAGCCAAGGAGTCACAGGGCTTATCTACGAGCAGTACTTC.

The chain carries TRBV9 and TRBJ1-1; 9 nucleotides line up with TRBD1. V lost 3 bases, J lost 5 bases, and 11 bases stayed unmatched. Germline lookup yields CDR1 SGDLS and CDR2 YYNGEE. This CDR3 is built from 16 residues. The CDR3 sequence: CASSDDPDRGETEAFF. As DNA, the CDR3 is TGTGCCAGCAGCGACGATCCGGACAGGGGAGAGACTGAAGCTTTCTTT.

CDR3 nucleotides: TGTGCCAGCAGCCTCGGGGTCCTAGGCGAGCAGTACTTC. Its translation: CASSLGVLGEQYF. V and J are TRBV12-3 or TRBV12-4 and TRBJ2-7; maybe TRBD2 (5 bases). This CDR3 has 13 residues. Trimming cost V 6 bases and J 6 bases, with 15 bases left between them.

This chain connects TRBV20-1 to TRBJ1-2; a possible D gene is TRBD1 (5 bases). Germline V gene data show CDR1 as DFQATT and CDR2 as SNEGSKA (reference sequence). V was shortened by 2 bases and J by 8 bases, with 12 bases between the two germline ends. The CDR3 spans 12 residues. The CDR3 reads CSARNGGKGYTF. In DNA, the CDR3 is TGCAGTGCTAGAAACGGGGGAAAGGGCTACACCTTC.

This clonotype was counted a single time. This chain connects TRBV7-9 to TRBJ2-4; 7 positions match TRBD1. CDR1 and CDR2 (germline): SEHNR, FQNEAQ (reference sequence). The CDR3 totals 18 residues. V lost 4 bases and J lost 0; bases outside the gene matches: 12. The CDR3 is CASSSAGTEILAKNIQYF. CDR3 nucleotide sequence: TGTGCCAGCAGCTCCGCCGGGACAGAGATACTAGCCAAAAACATTCAGTACTTC.

The chain links TRBV5-1 to TRBJ2-2, with D hard to call. CDR1 is SGHRS and CDR2 is YFSETQ in the germline V gene. Deletions cut 4 bases from V and 7 bases from J, with 5 bases between. This CDR3 has 11 residues. CDR3 amino acids: CASSPSGELFF. In DNA form, the CDR3 reads TGCGCCAGCAGCCCGAGCGGGGAGCTGTTTTTT.